These 20 T cell receptor beta chains were all obtained from the same sample, sequenced in a study of technical replicates of blood from several donors. The protocol was immunoSEQ multiplex PCR, while the TCRdb copy is restricted to in-frame clones and leaves out a portion. The sample records 80,000 or so clones, over 75% being singletons. What was sequenced was PBMCs. All receptors derive from a human donor in good health. Some clones in this sample may be carry-over from other donors' samples.

This clone was seen just once. This chain uses TRBV6-1 with TRBJ1-2; TRBD1 might be the D (5 bases). Germline CDR1 and CDR2: MNHNS and SASEGT. Trimming removed 8 bases at V and 8 bases at J, with 12 bases between. This CDR3 has 11 residues. The CDR3 nucleotides are TGTGCCAGCCGAAATACAGGAGGCTACACCTTC. Translating it yields CASRNTGGYTF.

CDR3 bases: TGTGCCAGCAGCTTAGGGGAGGAGCAGTTCTTC. This gives the protein CASSLGEEQFF. The chain links TRBV11-2 to TRBJ2-1, with D perhaps matching TRBD2 (5 bases). V lost 1 base, J lost 10 bases, and 5 bases lay in between. The germline V gene has CDR1 SGHAT and CDR2 FQNNGV. This CDR3 has 11 residues.

The rearrangement links TRBV5-1 to TRBJ1-4; 7 bases are a match to TRBD1. J gave up 6 bases and V 5 bases, and 7 bases lay outside the gene matches. Germline values: CDR1 SGHRS, CDR2 YFSETQ. The CDR3 totals 14 residues. The CDR3 sequence: CASRAGGPYEKLFF. The CDR3 DNA reads TGCGCCAGCAGGGCAGGGGGTCCCTATGAAAAACTGTTTTTT.

This chain connects TRBV5-1 to TRBJ2-7, with 11 positions matching TRBD2. J lost 5 bases, V lost 0 bases, and 7 bases had no gene match. Germline-derived CDR1 and CDR2 are SGHRS and YFSETQ. The CDR3 is 16 residues long. CDR3 in amino acids: CASSLELAGVRDEQYF. For the CDR3, the DNA is TGCGCCAGCAGCTTGGAACTAGCGGGAGTTAGAGACGAGCAGTACTTC. Variable domain in full (rest from reference TRBV5-1 and TRBJ2-7): KAGVTQTPRYLIKTRGQQVTLSCSPISGHRSVSWYQQTPGQGLQFLFEYFSETQRNKGNFPGRFSGRQFSNSRSEMNVSTLELGDSALYLCASSLELAGVRDEQYFGPGTRLTVT.

The chain links TRBV7-2 to TRBJ1-3; the D gene is possibly TRBD1 (6 bases). CDR1 is SGHTA and CDR2 is FQGNSA in the germline V gene. Trimming cost V 5 bases and J 0 bases, with 17 bases left between them. The CDR3 has 17 residues. The CDR3 region is CASSTVARGLSGNTIYF. In DNA, the CDR3 is TGTGCCAGCAGCACCGTAGCCAGGGGCCTCTCTGGAAACACCATATATTTT.

The chain couples TRBV4-3 to TRBJ2-5; a possible D gene is TRBD2 (5 bases). V was clipped by 0 bases and J by 4 bases, with 6 bases between them. The CDR3 loop spans 13 amino acids. The germline CDR1 and CDR2 sequences are LGHNA and YSLEER. The CDR3 here is CASSQDRGETQYF. In DNA form, the CDR3 reads TGCGCCAGCAGCCAAGATCGGGGAGAGACCCAGTACTTC.

The rearrangement uses TRBV4-2 and TRBJ1-2; D may be TRBD1 (5 bases). CDR3 length: 12 residues. Germline CDR1 is LGHNA and CDR2 is YNFKEQ. The germline V and J ends were trimmed by 0 bases and 8 bases, with 7 bases remaining between them. CDR3 in DNA: TGTGCCAGCAGCCAAGATCGGGGGGGCTACACCTTC. Protein: CASSQDRGGYTF.

The gene calls are TRBV6-1 and TRBJ2-3; D might be TRBD2 (8 bases). V was cut by 6 bases and J by 1 base, with 14 bases left in between. The CDR3 loop spans 15 amino acids. Germline CDR1 MNHNS, CDR2 SASEGT. The CDR3 DNA reads as TGTGCCAGCAGATCGGGAGGGACAGGCACAGATACGCAGTATTTT. Protein: CASRSGGTGTDTQYF.

This chain links TRBV7-9 with TRBJ2-2, with a tentative D call TRBD1 (6 bases). Germline lookup yields CDR1 SEHNR and CDR2 FQNEAQ (reference sequence). Trimming shortened V by 6 bases and J by 5 bases, and 19 bases separated the two germline ends. This CDR3 is built from 16 residues. In DNA, the CDR3 is TGTGCCAGCAGTCCAGGGGCAAGTCGTCGGACCGGGGAGCTGTTTTTT. This codes for CASSPGASRRTGELFF.

The chain carries TRBV4-3 and TRBJ2-5; 8 bases fit TRBD2. The ends lost 0 bases at V and 4 bases at J; junction bases unmatched: 7. This CDR3 contains 16 residues. Germline CDR1 and CDR2: LGHNA and YSLEER. The CDR3 protein is CASSQESGGLGETQYF. Here the CDR3 DNA reads TGCGCCAGCAGCCAAGAGTCGGGGGGGCTGGGAGAGACCCAGTACTTC.

This rearrangement joins TRBV7-6 to TRBJ2-7; no clear D. Trimming shortened V by 1 base and J by 6 bases, and 7 bases separated the two germline ends. The CDR3 loop spans 12 amino acids. Germline-derived CDR1 and CDR2 are SGHVS and FNYEAQ. The CDR3 here is CASSLGSSEQYF. CDR3 nucleotide sequence: TGTGCCAGCAGCTTAGGTAGCAGCGAGCAGTACTTC.

The gene calls are TRBV28 and TRBJ1-2, with D possibly being TRBD1 (5 bases). The CDR3 extends over 11 amino acids. Trimming stripped 8 bases from V and 4 bases from J, with 8 bases between. The germline V gene has CDR1 MDHEN and CDR2 SYDVKM. The CDR3 region has the DNA TGTGCCAGCGGACAAGCCTATGGCTACACCTTC. Translation: CASGQAYGYTF.

The chain uses TRBV7-9 and TRBJ2-5, with a weak D call TRBD2 (6 bases). CDR1 SEHNR and CDR2 FQNEAQ come from the germline V gene (reference sequence). CDR3 length: 9 amino acids. V dropped 10 bases and J dropped 7 bases, with 7 bases sitting between them. The CDR3 is CATGGTQYF. The CDR3 DNA reads TGTGCCACCGGGGGGACCCAGTACTTC.

This sequence joins TRBV6-4 and TRBJ2-1; 14 bases match TRBD2. The CDR3 runs to 15 residues. Germline V gene sequence: CDR1 MRHNA, CDR2 SNTAGT. V lost 8 bases to trimming and J lost 7 bases; unmatched junction nucleotides: 7. CDR3 residues: CASGRTSGRLNEQFF. The CDR3 region has the DNA TGTGCCAGCGGACGGACTAGCGGGAGGTTAAATGAGCAGTTCTTC.

This clone has only a few counts. This sequence joins TRBV4-1 and TRBJ1-2; D may be TRBD1 (5 bases). CDR3 length: 13 amino acids. Trimming left V 3 bases short and J 0 bases short, with 5 bases between. Germline V gene sequence: CDR1 MGHRA, CDR2 YSYEKL. DNA for the CDR3: TGCGCCAGCAGCCAGGACACTAACTATGGCTACACCTTC. Encoded protein: CASSQDTNYGYTF.

The rearrangement links TRBV13 to TRBJ2-1; 8 positions agree with TRBD1. Germline lookup yields CDR1 PRHDT and CDR2 FYEKMQ (reference sequence). The V and J ends lost 5 bases and 4 bases, in that order; junction bases with no gene match: 4. CDR3 length equals 14 residues. CDR3 DNA sequence: TGTGCCAGCAGCCCTCAGGGGGCGTACAATGAGCAGTTCTTC. Translated, it gives CASSPQGAYNEQFF.

The chain uses TRBV5-1 and TRBJ2-7, with a tentative D call TRBD1 (6 bases). This CDR3 has 13 amino acids. Germline CDR1 is SGHRS and CDR2 is YFSETQ. V was pared by 1 base and J by 6 bases, with 11 bases between. CDR3 in DNA: TGCGCCAGCAGCTTGTCTACAGGGTTCGAGCAGTACTTC. Its translation is CASSLSTGFEQYF.

This clone is a singleton in its sample. The rearrangement uses TRBV18 and TRBJ2-7; no firm D call. The germline V and J ends were trimmed by 2 bases and 5 bases, with 10 bases remaining between them. Germline CDR1 KGHSH, CDR2 LQKENI. CDR3 length: 13 residues. The CDR3 loop reads CASSPYVVDEQYF. For the CDR3, the DNA is TGTGCCAGCTCACCATATGTGGTAGACGAGCAGTACTTC. The full variable domain, rest sourced from reference TRBV18 and TRBJ2-7, is NAGVMQNPRHLVRRRGQEARLRCSPMKGHSHVYWYRQLPEEGLKFMVYLQKENIIDESGMPKERFSAEFPKEGPSILRIQQVVRGDSAAYFCASSPYVVDEQYFGPGTRLTVT.

This rearrangement joins TRBV7-2 to TRBJ2-3; no clear D. Trimming stripped 3 bases from V and 6 bases from J, with 16 bases between. This CDR3 spans 15 amino acids. Germline-derived CDR1 and CDR2 are SGHTA and FQGNSA. The CDR3 region has the DNA TGTGCCAGCAGCTTCGGTCCGAGGAGTCGGGATACGCAGTATTTT. Translating it yields CASSFGPRSRDTQYF.

This clone was observed a few times. The chain recombines TRBV6-1 with TRBJ1-6; D possibly corresponds to TRBD1 (5 bases). The CDR3 is made up of 16 amino acids. V lost 0 bases to trimming and J lost 6 bases, with 12 bases between them. The germline CDR1 and CDR2 sequences are MNHNS and SASEGT. This CDR3 is CASSEAWGRGNSPLHF. CDR3 nucleotides: TGTGCCAGCAGTGAAGCATGGGGGAGGGGTAATTCACCCCTCCACTTT.